The clone carrying this T cell receptor beta chain was recorded at least ten times. V was shortened by 1 base and J by 3 bases, with 10 bases between the two germline ends. CDR1 SGHRS and CDR2 YFSETQ come from the germline V gene. The CDR3 runs to 14 residues. This specimen belongs to a study of T-cell memory formation after mild COVID-19. Each CDR3 protein is one row after TCRdb ran MiXCR on the 5' RACE reads. This table has roughly 450,000 distinct CDR3 sequences, approximately 18% appearing once. The material sequenced was PBMCs or a T cell subset sorted from them (not recorded which). V and J are TRBV5-1 and TRBJ1-1; TRBD1 might be the D (5 bases). This TCR derives from an adult woman who had mild COVID-19 (a few samples of this study predate the infection). Cell type and time point are not known. The CDR3 DNA is TGCGCCAGCAGCTTGTCGGGGGGTTACACTGAAGCTTTCTTT. It encodes CASSLSGGYTEAFF.